This T cell receptor beta chain comes out of a study of blood T cells in healthy people across ages. Study results and caveats: Versus aged donors, long-lived donors had higher diversity and more naive CD4+ cells.

From germline, CDR1 is SNHLY and CDR2 FYNNEI. The CDR3 spans 13 residues. V lost 7 bases, J lost 5 bases, and 6 bases stayed unmatched. The table lists this clonotype with a few counts. Its antigen is unknown. Primers used in a second PCR of about 7 to 11 cycles were a sample-barcoded 5' primer and a J-beta primer mix. Researchers report that a template-switch adaptor with 12 random nucleotides tagged each cDNA molecule. TCRdb used MiXCR to reprocess the 5' RACE reads, holding one entry per CDR3 protein. The data show 1 million or so distinct CDR3 sequences, with 25% seen just once and about 0.69% held by the top ten. The same specimen was also included in a second study, on T cells of mothers and their children.

The chain carries TRBV2 and TRBJ2-7; 9 positions agree with TRBD1. This clonotype originated in a girl aged 2-15 years in good health. Material for sequencing was blood. CDR3 loop: CASNGGQGHEQYF. CDR3 coding DNA: TGTGCCAGCAATGGGGGACAGGGTCACGAGCAGTACTTC.